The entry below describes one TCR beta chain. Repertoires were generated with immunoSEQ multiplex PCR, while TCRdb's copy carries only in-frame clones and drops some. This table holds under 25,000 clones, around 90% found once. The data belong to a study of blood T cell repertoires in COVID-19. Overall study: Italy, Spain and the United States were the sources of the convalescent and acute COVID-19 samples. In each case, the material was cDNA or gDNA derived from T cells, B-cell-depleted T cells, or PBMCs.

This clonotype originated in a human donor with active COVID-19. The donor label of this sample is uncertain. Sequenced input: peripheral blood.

The CDR3 DNA sequence: TGTGCCAGCAGCGCCAGCCTTAGCGGGAGAATCGTCGGGGAGCTGTTTTTT. This encodes CASSASLSGRIVGELFF. The V and J genes are TRBV9 and TRBJ2-2; 9 bases agree with TRBD2. V lost 3 bases and J lost 7; bases outside the gene matches: 13. Germline CDR1 and CDR2: SGDLS and YYNGEE. This CDR3 comprises 17 residues.